One and the same sample provided the 20 T cell receptor beta chains below, sequenced in a study of blood T cell repertoires in COVID-19. Here immunoSEQ multiplex PCR was the method, and the copy in TCRdb shows in-frame clones only, minus some. The table includes 200,000 to 250,000 clones, about 91% detected once. The sample was peripheral blood. These receptors originate from a man aged 30-40 years with acute or convalescent COVID-19.

This chain joins TRBV18 and TRBJ1-1, with D perhaps TRBD1 (6 bases). The germline V gene has CDR1 KGHSH and CDR2 LQKENI. The CDR3 extends over 19 amino acids. Deletions cut 0 bases from V and 0 bases from J, with 20 bases between. In nucleotides, the CDR3 is TGTGCCAGCTCACCACCCCGTCCCACAGGGAAAAGGCTGAACACTGAAGCTTTCTTT. Amino acids: CASSPPRPTGKRLNTEAFF.

This chain connects TRBV5-1 to TRBJ2-3; 8 bases are a match to TRBD1. Germline-derived CDR1 and CDR2 are SGHRS and YFSETQ. The J segment lost 0 bases and the V segment lost 4 bases, leaving 4 bases of the junction unmatched. The CDR3 totals 15 residues. The CDR3 DNA reads as TGCGCCAGCAGCATCTGGGACAGGAGCACAGATACGCAGTATTTT. Protein: CASSIWDRSTDTQYF.

V and J are TRBV7-3 and TRBJ1-1; maybe TRBD1 (5 bases). The germline V gene encodes CDR1 SGHTA and CDR2 FQGTGA. Trimming removed 1 base from V and 4 bases from J, with 10 bases in between. The CDR3 covers 14 residues. CDR3: CASSLNGGGTEAFF. CDR3 nucleotides: TGTGCCAGCAGCTTAAACGGGGGGGGCACTGAAGCTTTCTTT.

J is TRBJ2-5 and V is TRBV7-8, with D possibly TRBD2 on 5 matching bases. CDR3 length equals 12 residues. V shed 3 bases and J shed 5 bases, with 7 bases lying between them. CDR1 is SGHVS, CDR2 FQNEAQ, per germline. CDR3 bases: TGTGCCAGCAGCTTGAGGGTGGAGACCCAGTACTTC. It is translated as CASSLRVETQYF.

This rearrangement joins TRBV6-5 to TRBJ2-7; D uncertain. The CDR3 is made up of 14 amino acids. V was shortened by 7 bases and J by 4 bases, with 17 bases between the two germline ends. CDR1 and CDR2 (germline): MNHEY, SVGAGI. CDR3 loop: CASTNGRSSYEQYF. The CDR3 DNA reads TGTGCCAGCACAAACGGTCGATCAAGTTACGAGCAGTACTTC.

The gene calls are TRBV6-5 and TRBJ1-6, with 7 bases that match TRBD1. This CDR3 comprises 15 residues. The V and J ends lost 6 bases and 4 bases, in that order; junction bases with no gene match: 6. Germline V gene sequence: CDR1 MNHEY, CDR2 SVGAGI. The CDR3, as DNA: TGTGCCAGCAGGAAAGGGACAGCTTATAATTCACCCCTCCACTTT. It is translated as CASRKGTAYNSPLHF.

In the case of this clone: In the same sample, other DNA sequences code for this CDR3. The chain has TRBV18 and TRBJ1-1; D remains unclear. Germline CDR1 reads KGHSH; CDR2 reads LQKENI. V shed 2 bases and J shed 1 base, with 5 bases lying between them. The CDR3 is 13 residues long. Here the CDR3 DNA reads TGTGCCAGCTCACCATCGGGGAACACTGAAGCTTTCTTT. The encoded protein is CASSPSGNTEAFF.

This chain connects TRBV13 to TRBJ2-2, with a tentative D call TRBD2 (5 bases). The V end was cut by 5 bases, the J end by 0 bases, with 7 bases between. Germline V gene lookup returns CDR1 PRHDT and CDR2 FYEKMQ (reference sequence). The CDR3 consists of 14 residues. The DNA of the CDR3 is TGTGCCAGCAGCACCGGGGCGAACACCGGGGAGCTGTTTTTT. It specifies CASSTGANTGELFF.

The rearrangement uses TRBV9 and TRBJ2-5, with 9 bases aligning to TRBD1. Germline trimming cut 3 bases from V and 5 bases from J; bases unmatched to any gene: 14. CDR3 length: 17 residues. Germline V CDR1 and CDR2: SGDLS, YYNGEE. CDR3 bases: TGTGCCAGCAGCGCGAGAGGGGACAGGGTCAGGGGCGAGACCCAGTACTTC. Translation gives CASSARGDRVRGETQYF.

The V and J genes are TRBV19 and TRBJ2-4; 8 bases match TRBD2. V dropped 11 bases and J dropped 8; count of bases not matched to a gene: 11. This CDR3 region has 13 residues. Germline V lookup: CDR1 LNHDA, CDR2 SQIVND (reference sequence). CDR3: CASSGTRKDIQYF. CDR3 DNA: TGTGCCTCCTCCGGGACTAGGAAGGACATTCAGTACTTC.

The V gene is TRBV4-1, the J gene TRBJ2-7; weak D call: TRBD1 (6 bases). The CDR3 runs 14 residues. Germline loops: CDR1 MGHRA, CDR2 YSYEKL. V lost 3 bases to trimming and J lost 6 bases, with 15 bases between them. The CDR3 spells CASSQNSRGGEQYF. CDR3 coding DNA: TGCGCCAGCAGCCAGAATTCCAGGGGTGGCGAGCAGTACTTC.

V usage is TRBV7-9 and J usage is TRBJ2-1; a possible D gene is TRBD2 (7 bases). CDR1 and CDR2 from the germline V gene are SEHNR and FQNEAQ (reference sequence). The V end lost 1 base, the J end lost 4 bases, and 14 bases lay between the germline ends. This CDR3 comprises 16 residues. CDR3 in DNA: TGTGCCAGCAGCTTAGTGGTGCGGGGGCGTTACAATGAGCAGTTCTTC. It is translated as CASSLVVRGRYNEQFF.

This clone occurred once. The V call is TRBV5-1, the J call TRBJ2-3, with TRBD2 as a possible D gene (6 bases). Germline V gene data show CDR1 as SGHRS and CDR2 as YFSETQ. The CDR3 loop spans 15 amino acids. V gave up 4 bases and J gave up 2 bases, with 14 bases separating them. The CDR3 nucleotides read TGCGCCAGCAGCCCACGCGGGGCATACACAGATACGCAGTATTTT. This gives the protein CASSPRGAYTDTQYF.

This chain joins TRBV18 and TRBJ2-1; 9 nucleotides line up with TRBD1. V shed 4 bases, J shed 8 bases, and the junction held 6 bases outside the gene matches. This CDR3 comprises 14 residues. The germline V gene has CDR1 KGHSH and CDR2 LQKENI. In nucleotides, the CDR3 is TGTGCCAGCTCACAGGGACAGGGATTCCATGAGCAGTTCTTC. Translation: CASSQGQGFHEQFF.

The gene calls are TRBV6-6 and TRBJ1-1; no definite D call. V lost 0 bases to trimming and J lost 4 bases, with 9 bases between them. Germline V gene lookup returns CDR1 MNHNY and CDR2 SVGAGI (reference sequence). The CDR3 is 14 amino acids. The CDR3 region has the DNA TGTGCCAGCAGTTACTCGACGGGTAGCACTGAAGCTTTCTTT. Protein product: CASSYSTGSTEAFF.

V gene TRBV4-2 combines with J gene TRBJ2-5; D gene ambiguous. V was trimmed by 0 bases and J by 7 bases, leaving 6 bases between them. This CDR3 spans 12 amino acids. Germline V gene data show CDR1 as LGHNA and CDR2 as YNFKEQ. DNA of the CDR3: TGTGCCAGCAGCCAAGATTCGGGGACCCAGTACTTC. Translated, it gives CASSQDSGTQYF.

V gene TRBV5-6 combines with J gene TRBJ1-2, with 8 bases fitting TRBD1. Germline CDR1 reads SGHDT; CDR2 reads YYEEEE. The ends lost 4 bases at V and 7 bases at J; junction bases unmatched: 6. This CDR3 region has 13 residues. CDR3 protein: CASSLDRGSGYTF. DNA of the CDR3: TGTGCCAGCAGCCTCGACAGGGGATCTGGCTACACCTTC.

This chain joins TRBV6-1 and TRBJ2-2; a possible D gene is TRBD2 (5 bases). From germline, CDR1 is MNHNS and CDR2 SASEGT. Trimming left V 2 bases short and J 7 bases short, with 17 bases between. This CDR3 has 16 amino acids. The CDR3 sequence is CASSEMGARGLGELFF. The CDR3 bases are TGTGCCAGCAGTGAAATGGGCGCTCGGGGTCTCGGGGAGCTGTTTTTT.

The CDR3 protein is CASSTQGLSEAFF. CDR3 bases: TGTGCCAGCAGCACCCAGGGGTTATCTGAAGCTTTCTTT. The chain couples TRBV7-6 to TRBJ1-1; TRBD1 might be the D (6 bases). The CDR3 covers 13 residues. Deletions cut 5 bases from V and 6 bases from J, with 13 bases between. Germline CDR1 and CDR2: SGHVS and FNYEAQ. Based on the CDR3 plus reference TRBV7-6 and TRBJ1-1, the full variable domain is GAGVSQSPRYKVTKRGQDVALRCDPISGHVSLYWYRQALGQGPEFLTYFNYEAQQDKSGLPNDRFSAERPEGSISTLTIQRTEQRDSAMYRCASSTQGLSEAFFGQGTRLTVV.

The chain combines TRBV7-2 with TRBJ2-1; 8 bases are shared with TRBD1. V was clipped by 3 bases and J by 3 bases; unmatched bases: 4. This CDR3 spans 15 amino acids. CDR1 SGHTA and CDR2 FQGNSA come from the germline V gene. The CDR3 nucleotides read TGTGCCAGCAGCTTCGCCGGGACAGGCTACAATGAGCAGTTCTTC. Translated: CASSFAGTGYNEQFF.